This TCR beta chain comes out of a study of T-cell reconstitution after alpha-beta-depleted transplantation in children. General study points: Surviving thymic progenitors and recipient T cells were the source of high TCRbeta diversity at day 60 in some patients. One year after transplant, T-cell counts and diversity came mostly from newly produced T cells.

This clonotype occurred many times. Its antigen is currently unknown. Using unique molecular identifiers, the investigators prepared the TCRbeta library. TCRdb redid the calling of the PCR reads with MiXCR, one entry per CDR3 protein. Among fewer than 550,000 distinct CDR3 sequences listed, about 10% were seen once. The germline V gene has CDR1 SEHNR and CDR2 FQNEAQ (reference sequence). J was trimmed by 2 bases and V by 4 bases; bases with no gene match: 9. The CDR3 loop spans 16 amino acids. The chain carries TRBV7-9 and TRBJ1-1; 8 bases are a match to TRBD1. The starting material was PBMCs, obtained before TCRalphabeta/CD19-depleted stem cell transplant. The TCR sequence derives from a child aged 2 to 10 with inherited bone marrow failure, due to receive a stem cell transplant. The CDR3 region has the DNA TGTGCCAGCAGCTCCCCTCGGACAGGGAGTAACACTGAAGCTTTCTTT. Translation gives CASSSPRTGSNTEAFF.